This T cell receptor (beta chain) was profiled in a study of blood T cell repertoires in COVID-19 (dated by TCRdb to the early 2020s). About the study as a whole: Samples from collaborators originated in the United States, Italy and Spain and spanned both the acute and convalescent phases of COVID-19. The repertoires were released in a freely available public database meant as a resource for research on the immune response to SARS-CoV-2. Sample metadata almost always included a de-identified subject ID, COVID-19 status, age in years and sex. The prospective study material was composed of cDNA or gDNA derived from T cells, B-cell-depleted T cells, or PBMCs. The samples were drawn from the first 160 participants of the ongoing ImmuneRACE study and from 950 to 1,500 subjects provided by 6 global collaborators. HLA class I and class II types, where available, came from metadata supplied by the sample provider rather than from assay-based typing. Subjects who had been exposed to COVID-19, were actively infected with it, or had recovered from it provided the deeply sampled blood TCRbeta repertoires that made up the dataset. The full study reports these points: The amount of clinical and demographic metadata varied by source and participant and was provided uncurated.

Whole blood was collected in K2EDTA tubes by collaborating institutions according to the institutions' own protocols. For TCRbeta analysis, collaborators shipped samples in one of three forms: frozen whole blood, isolated PBMCs, or DNA extracted from either of those sample types. With regard to this clone: There is no known antigen for this receptor. The sample holds no much larger clone one base away, and base qualities are not on file.

For CDR1 and CDR2, the germline V gene (reference sequence) lists SGHKS and YYEKEE. Trimming leaves V shorter by 6 bases and J shorter by 1 base, with the junction holding 6 bases beyond the gene matches. The CDR3 measures 14 amino acids from cysteine to phenylalanine. Just the 42-base CDR3 DNA is kept, in frame starting at base 1. The immunoSEQ Assay, a bias-controlled multiplex PCR, was used to amplify TCRbeta CDR3 regions from genomic DNA. For the original study's pipeline: Within the assay, amplification of reference gene primers was used to estimate how many nucleated cells each sample contained. To quantify the absolute abundance of each unique TCRbeta CDR3 rearrangement, sequence reads were collapsed and filtered. For each sample, productive Simpson clonality was calculated by taking the square root of Simpson's diversity index across productive rearrangements. In its TCRdb copy, this immuneACCESS table keeps in-frame sequences only and misses some clones. Where compared with another copy, unresolved V genes explain less than half of these, and the others have no known cause. From that table come the V and J calls and clone size; the DNA was used to work out D and trimming. Counted in this sample were about 33,000 clones; 65% to 90% of them appeared once. More than 7.5% of the sample belongs to the ten largest clones.

The TCR sequence derives from a man older than 75 with active COVID-19. The sequence links TRBV5-5 to TRBJ1-1; 7 middle bases align to TRBD1. The sequencing sample was made of peripheral blood. CDR3 loop: CASTEGQWNTEAFF. In nucleotide form, the sequence is TGTGCCAGCACCGAGGGACAGTGGAACACTGAAGCTTTCTTT.